These 10 T cell receptor beta chains came from one sample sequenced in a study of cytomegalovirus exposure and HLA in healthy donors. This PCR relied on a set of 60 Vbeta primers and 13 Jbeta primers. Sequencing was performed with immunoSEQ multiplex PCR; in TCRdb, only in-frame clones are kept and a portion is missing. The sample records fewer than 150,000 clones, roughly 80% being singletons. Sequencing was carried out using PBMCs. These receptors were obtained from a man aged 40-50 years in good health and CMV-seropositive.

V usage is TRBV7-2 and J usage is TRBJ2-7; no clear D. Germline CDR1 reads SGHTA; CDR2 reads FQGNSA. V lost 1 base and J 3 bases, leaving 7 bases between the germline ends. This CDR3 contains 13 residues. CDR3 in amino acids: CASSLELLYEQYF. The CDR3 DNA follows: TGTGCCAGCAGCTTAGAACTTCTCTACGAGCAGTACTTC.

This clone was picked up one time. Other DNA variants within this sample encode the same CDR3. V usage is TRBV18 and J usage is TRBJ2-1, with D perhaps TRBD1 (6 bases). V lost 0 bases and J 6 bases, leaving 6 bases between the germline ends. This CDR3 has 13 amino acids. Germline V CDR1 and CDR2: KGHSH, LQKENI. The CDR3, as DNA: TGTGCCAGCTCACCACCCAGGGGCAATGAGCAGTTCTTC. It codes for CASSPPRGNEQFF.

V and J are TRBV7-9 and TRBJ2-2; 8 bases are shared with TRBD2. The junction had 2 bases not matched to a gene; V was cut back by 1 base and J by 4 bases. In germline, CDR1 is SEHNR, CDR2 FQNEAQ (reference sequence). The CDR3 runs 15 residues. CDR3 amino acids: CASSLVRGATGELFF. CDR3 DNA: TGTGCCAGCAGCTTAGTGCGGGGGGCCACCGGGGAGCTGTTTTTT.

The chain links TRBV7-9 to TRBJ2-5, with 10 bases identical to TRBD1. Germline lookup yields CDR1 SEHNR and CDR2 FQNEAQ (reference sequence). V lost 5 bases and J lost 4; bases outside the gene matches: 13. The CDR3 extends over 17 amino acids. As DNA, the CDR3 is TGTGCCAGCAGCCGTGCCCGGGACAGGGGCCTCGGAGAGACCCAGTACTTC. Amino acid sequence: CASSRARDRGLGETQYF.

V usage is TRBV7-8 and J usage is TRBJ2-1, with D possibly matching TRBD2 (6 bases). With 5 bases removed from V and 2 bases from J, the gap between germline ends came to 13 bases. The germline V gene encodes CDR1 SGHVS and CDR2 FQNEAQ. CDR3 size: 15 residues. CDR3 sequence reads: CASSPPGGTYNEQFF. In DNA form, the CDR3 reads TGTGCCAGCAGCCCACCGGGCGGGACCTACAATGAGCAGTTCTTC.

This chain joins TRBV18 and TRBJ1-3; the match to TRBD1 covers 8 bases. This CDR3 has 16 residues. V trimming: 3 bases; J trimming: 0 bases; junction bases outside the gene matches: 4. Germline CDR1 and CDR2: KGHSH and LQKENI. The CDR3 sequence is CASSPNRGSSGNTIYF. The CDR3 DNA reads TGTGCCAGCTCACCGAACAGGGGGAGCTCTGGAAACACCATATATTTT.

V and J are TRBV10-3 and TRBJ1-1; TRBD1 matches 10 bases. With 9 bases clipped from V and 3 bases from J, the junction kept 4 bases outside the gene matches. The CDR3 runs 13 residues. Germline CDR1 ENHRY, CDR2 SYGVKD. CDR3 residues: CAIKDRGDTEAFF. The CDR3, as DNA: TGTGCCATAAAGGACAGGGGGGACACTGAAGCTTTCTTT.

The chain combines TRBV7-2 with TRBJ1-3; D gene unclear. The V and J ends lost 1 base and 3 bases respectively, with 7 bases between them. Per germline, CDR1 SGHTA and CDR2 FQGNSA. The CDR3 length is 14 residues. In DNA, the CDR3 is TGTGCCAGCAGCTTAGGGGGAGTTGGAAACACCATATATTTT. As protein: CASSLGGVGNTIYF.

This chain links TRBV11-2 with TRBJ2-5, with D possibly TRBD1 on 5 matching bases. Germline assignment: CDR1 SGHAT and CDR2 FQNNGV. The CDR3 length is 14 residues. V lost 2 bases, J lost 4 bases, and 11 bases lay in between. In nucleotides, the CDR3 is TGTGCCAGCAGCTTACAGGGCGGTTTAGAGACCCAGTACTTC. This sequence encodes CASSLQGGLETQYF. Based on the CDR3 plus reference TRBV11-2 and TRBJ2-5, the full variable domain is EAGVAQSPRYKIIEKRQSVAFWCNPISGHATLYWYQQILGQGPKLLIQFQNNGVVDDSQLPKDRFSAERLKGVDSTLKIQPAKLEDSAVYLCASSLQGGLETQYFGPGTRLLVL.

J is TRBJ2-7 and V is TRBV5-1; TRBD2 matches 14 bases. CDR3 length equals 14 residues. Trimming removed 4 bases from V and 6 bases from J; junction bases left unmatched: 3. The germline V gene has CDR1 SGHRS and CDR2 YFSETQ. The chain's CDR3 is CASSMGLAGVEQYF. For the CDR3, the DNA is TGCGCCAGCAGCATGGGACTAGCGGGAGTCGAGCAGTACTTC.